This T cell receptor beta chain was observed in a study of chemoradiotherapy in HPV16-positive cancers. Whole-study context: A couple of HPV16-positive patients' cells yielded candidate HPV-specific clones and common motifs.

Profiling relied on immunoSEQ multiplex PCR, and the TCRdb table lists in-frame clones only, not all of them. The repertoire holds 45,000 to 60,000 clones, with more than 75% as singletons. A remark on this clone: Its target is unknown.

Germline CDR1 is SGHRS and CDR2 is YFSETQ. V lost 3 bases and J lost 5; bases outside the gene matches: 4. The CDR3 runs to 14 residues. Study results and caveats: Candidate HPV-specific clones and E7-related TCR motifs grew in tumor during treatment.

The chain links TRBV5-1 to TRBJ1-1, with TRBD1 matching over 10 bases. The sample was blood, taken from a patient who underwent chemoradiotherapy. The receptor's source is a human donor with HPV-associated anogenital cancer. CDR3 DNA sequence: TGCGCCAGCAGCTCGGGACAGGGGAGAACTGAAGCTTTCTTT. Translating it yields CASSSGQGRTEAFF.